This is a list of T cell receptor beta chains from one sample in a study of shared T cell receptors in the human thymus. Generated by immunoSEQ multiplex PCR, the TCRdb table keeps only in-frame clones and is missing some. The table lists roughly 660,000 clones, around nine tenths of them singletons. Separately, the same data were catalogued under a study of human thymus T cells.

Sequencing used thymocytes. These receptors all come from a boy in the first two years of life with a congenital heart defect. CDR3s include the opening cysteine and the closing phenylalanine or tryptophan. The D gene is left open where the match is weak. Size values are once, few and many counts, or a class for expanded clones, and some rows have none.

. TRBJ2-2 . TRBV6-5 CASSYVVRGGTGELFF TGTGCCAGCAGTTACGTAGTCAGGGGAGGGACCGGGGAGCTGTTTTTT
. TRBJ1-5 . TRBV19 CASSSGLGNQPQHF TGTGCCAGTAGTTCAGGGTTGGGGAATCAGCCCCAGCATTTT
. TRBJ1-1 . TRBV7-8 CASSLGGTTFSTEAFF TGTGCCAGCAGCTTAGGAGGGACTACGTTTAGCACTGAAGCTTTCTTT
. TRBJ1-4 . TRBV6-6 CASIGAGNEKLFF TGTGCCAGCATCGGCGCGGGAAATGAAAAACTGTTTTTT
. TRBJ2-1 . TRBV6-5 CASTIRGHNEQFF TGTGCCAGCACCATCCGTGGGCACAATGAGCAGTTCTTC
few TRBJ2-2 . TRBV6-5 CASSYGVARNTGELFF TGTGCCAGCAGTTATGGAGTAGCGAGGAACACCGGGGAGCTGTTTTTT
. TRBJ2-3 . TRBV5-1 CASSLTGRGTDTQYF TGCGCCAGCAGCTTGACTGGTCGTGGCACAGATACGCAGTATTTT
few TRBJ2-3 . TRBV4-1 CASSHRRDQSTDTQYF TGCGCCAGCAGCCACCGCCGGGATCAGAGCACGGATACGCAGTATTTT
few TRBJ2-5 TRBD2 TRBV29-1 CSVPTSGRGPETQYF TGCAGCGTTCCCACTAGCGGGAGGGGGCCAGAGACCCAGTACTTC
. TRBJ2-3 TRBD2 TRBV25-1 CASSDQDSTSGRTDTQYF TGTGCCAGCAGTGATCAAGACTCGACTAGCGGGAGGACAGATACGCAGTATTTT
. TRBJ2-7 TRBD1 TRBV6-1 CASSGGTDDEQYF TGTGCCAGCAGTGGAGGGACAGATGACGAGCAGTACTTC
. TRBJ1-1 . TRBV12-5 CASGLARTESNTEAFF TGTGCTAGTGGTTTGGCCAGGACAGAGTCGAACACTGAAGCTTTCTTT
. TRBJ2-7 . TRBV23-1 CASSQARGISSYEQYF TGCGCCAGCAGTCAGGCCCGGGGGATTAGCTCCTACGAGCAGTACTTC
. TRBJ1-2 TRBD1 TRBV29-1 CSVFEGQGALMGASGGGYTF TGCAGCGTTTTCGAGGGACAGGGGGCCCTTATGGGGGCTTCTGGCGGGGGCTACACCTTC
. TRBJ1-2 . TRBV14 CASSQEGQPTNYGYTF TGTGCCAGCAGCCAAGAAGGACAACCCACTAACTATGGCTACACCTTC
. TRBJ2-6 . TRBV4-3 CASSQGASGGANVLTF TGCGCCAGCAGCCAGGGGGCTTCGGGGGGGGCCAACGTCCTGACTTTC
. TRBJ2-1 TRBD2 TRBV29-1 CSVLRAGGPNEQFF TGCAGCGTTCTTAGAGCGGGAGGGCCCAATGAGCAGTTCTTC
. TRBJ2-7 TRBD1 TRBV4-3 CASSPTGGGGSDEQYF TGCGCCAGCAGCCCGACAGGGGGCGGAGGATCGGACGAGCAGTACTTC